Relative to its sample, the clone carrying this T cell receptor (beta chain) is medium-sized. This sample was taken from a study of early T cells in non-severe SARS-CoV-2 infection. Study at large: Sequencing of unsorted whole blood was done on bulk RNA, leaving chains unpaired.

Each single cDNA molecule received a unique molecular identifier. TCRdb re-analysed the 5' RACE reads in MiXCR, keeping a single row per CDR3 protein. Of roughly 18,000 distinct CDR3 sequences in the sample, more than 5% were seen once. Germline CDR1 and CDR2: GTSNPN and SVGIG (reference sequence). This CDR3 region has 13 residues. Trimming at V came to 6 bases and at J to 8 bases, leaving 7 bases not matched to a gene. This TCR was sampled from an adult who was a healthcare worker with PCR-confirmed SARS-CoV-2 infection or an uninfected control (not recorded which). The chain carries TRBV30 and TRBJ2-1; 10 bases match TRBD2. Source material: whole blood. CDR3 sequence reads: CACLAGEVDEQFF. CDR3 DNA sequence: TGTGCCTGTCTAGCGGGAGAGGTCGATGAGCAGTTCTTC.